A selection of T cell receptor beta chains follows, all from one sample in a study of shared clonotypes between healthy human individuals. Data came from immunoSEQ multiplex PCR; TCRdb stores just in-frame clones and leaves some out. Altogether about 1.1 million clones are present, about 84% being singletons, with the ten largest covering 0.5% to 0.65%. The sequenced material came from memory CD4+ T cells from PBMCs. The receptors here all came from a young man in good health. Some clones in this sample may be carry-over from other donors' samples. The CDR3 runs from the conserved cysteine through the conserved F or W. The D gene is left open where the match is weak. The size entry is marked missing in some rows and otherwise reads once, few, many or a size class.

>-|-|TRBV2|TRBJ1-5
CASSGRARDQPQHF
TGTGCCAGCAGTGGCAGGGCGAGGGATCAGCCCCAGCATTTT
>TRBD1|-|TRBV28|TRBJ1-4
CASSGTGGREKLFF
TGTGCCAGCTCCGGGACAGGGGGCAGGGAAAAACTGTTTTTT
>-|-|TRBV6-5|TRBJ1-4
CASSYSRPWLNEKLFF
TGTGCCAGCAGTTACTCGAGGCCCTGGTTGAATGAAAAACTGTTTTTT
>TRBD1|once|TRBV6-4|TRBJ1-1
CASSVSGQGNTEAFF
TGTGCCAGCAGTGTATCAGGACAGGGAAACACTGAAGCTTTCTTT
>-|-|TRBV18|TRBJ2-2
CASSRGTANTGELFF
TGTGCCAGCTCACGAGGGACGGCGAACACCGGGGAGCTGTTTTTT
>TRBD2|few|TRBV7-2|TRBJ2-7
CASSQGLADYYEQYF
TGTGCCAGCAGCCAGGGACTAGCGGATTACTACGAGCAGTACTTC
>-|-|TRBV30|TRBJ1-5
CAWSPGQLNQPQHF
TGTGCCTGGAGCCCGGGGCAGCTTAATCAGCCCCAGCATTTT
>-|-|TRBV5-1|TRBJ2-4
CASSFQGDMKNIQYF
TGCGCCAGCAGCTTCCAGGGTGATATGAAAAACATTCAGTACTTC
>-|-|TRBV18|TRBJ2-3
CASSPKLDSPKYF
TGTGCCAGCTCACCCAAATTGGACAGCCCAAAGTATTTT
>TRBD2|-|TRBV11-2|TRBJ2-1
CASSASSGSKFF
TGTGCCAGCAGCGCCTCTAGCGGGAGTAAGTTCTTC
>TRBD1|once|TRBV10-3|TRBJ1-5
CAIRGTGDSNQPQHF
TGTGCCATCAGAGGGACAGGGGATAGCAATCAGCCCCAGCATTTT
>-|few|TRBV28|TRBJ1-1
CASSLTGRRGRNTEAFF
TGTGCCAGCAGTTTAACGGGACGGCGGGGAAGGAACACTGAAGCTTTCTTT
>-|-|TRBV15|TRBJ2-5
CATSKGARETQYF
TGTGCCACCAGCAAAGGGGCCCGGGAGACCCAGTACTTC
>-|-|TRBV28|TRBJ2-7
CASSLPGGAYEQYF
TGTGCCAGCAGTTTGCCCGGAGGTGCCTACGAGCAGTACTTC
>TRBD1|-|TRBV5-1|TRBJ1-3
CASSLTGAENTIYF
TGCGCCAGCAGCCTGACAGGGGCAGAAAACACCATATATTTT
>-|-|TRBV19|TRBJ2-3
CASSPRRTSTDTQYF
TGTGCCAGTAGCCCGCGGCGTACCAGCACAGATACGCAGTATTTT